This T cell receptor beta chain is from a study of identical twins. TCRdb ran MiXCR on the 5' RACE reads and lists one entry per CDR3 protein. The table lists 600,000 to 800,000 distinct CDR3 sequences, around 20% of them singletons. Trimming shortened V by 3 bases and J by 3 bases, and 11 bases separated the two germline ends. The CDR3 totals 13 residues. Germline lookup yields CDR1 SQVTM and CDR2 ANQGSEA. These same records also appear under a second study, on T cells expressing NK-cell markers. Turning to that study: In several donors, these clonotypes also led the CD3+CD56-NKG2C+ fraction.

Material for sequencing was PBMCs. The chain recombines TRBV29-1 with TRBJ2-5; the D is unclear. This sequence originates from a woman between 18 and 29 years old in good health. CDR3 in amino acids: CSVEGLLEETQYF. DNA for the CDR3: TGCAGCGTTGAGGGGTTGCTAGAAGAGACCCAGTACTTC.